These 21 T cell receptor beta chains share one sample of origin, sequenced in a study of beta chain features in type 1 diabetes (dated by TCRdb to 2016 to 2018). The library was made by the immunoSEQ multiplex PCR assay. The High Capacity cDNA Reverse Transcription Kit was used to reverse transcribe all of the isolated RNA, meaning that expressed TCRB transcripts were what got sequenced. Drawn from immuneACCESS, this table holds only the in-frame rearrangements with V and J called that TCRdb kept. Clones are partly lost; checked studies trace under half to an unresolved V gene and leave the rest unexplained. The sample records 450,000 to 550,000 clones, approximately 30% of which are singletons. The ten largest clones add up to 0.05% to 0.065% of the sample. The sequenced sample was naive CD4+ T cells from blood. This specimen's cell subset or site label, per the study, means: true naive CD4+ T cells. Every receptor here comes from a man between 18 and 35 years old in good health.

The J gene is TRBJ2-7, the V gene TRBV5-1, with D maybe TRBD1 (5 bases). The CDR3 consists of 15 residues. Germline V CDR1 and CDR2: SGHRS, YFSETQ. V lost 0 bases and J lost 2, with 12 bases in between. The CDR3 DNA reads as TGCGCCAGCAGCTTGGTGGCAGGGCACACCTACGAGCAGTACTTC. Its protein product is CASSLVAGHTYEQYF.

This clone has only a few counts. The chain joins TRBV25-1 to TRBJ2-7, with D uncertain. CDR1 and CDR2 from the germline V gene are MGHDK and SYGVNS. This CDR3 contains 13 residues. The V end was cut by 1 base, the J end by 2 bases, with 6 bases between. The CDR3 is CASSESRTYEQYF. CDR3 DNA: TGTGCCAGCAGTGAATCCCGGACCTACGAGCAGTACTTC.

J is TRBJ2-1 and V is TRBV4-2; 7 bases align to TRBD2. Germline CDR1 reads LGHNA; CDR2 reads YNFKEQ. This CDR3 is built from 16 residues. Trimming took 1 base from V and 4 from J; bases not matched to a gene: 7. CDR3 nucleotides: TGTGCCAGCAGCCAAGTTCTAGCGGAGGGATACAATGAGCAGTTCTTC. This codes for CASSQVLAEGYNEQFF.

As concerns this clone: Other DNA sequences in this specimen translate into the identical CDR3. The chain uses TRBV29-1 and TRBJ1-1, with D tentatively TRBD1 (5 bases). The CDR3 loop spans 11 amino acids. Germline V gene lookup returns CDR1 SQVTM and CDR2 ANQGSEA. V gave up 4 bases and J gave up 5 bases, with 8 bases separating them. In DNA form, the CDR3 reads TGCAGCGTTGGGGGGTATACTGAAGCTTTCTTT. Protein: CSVGGYTEAFF.

J is TRBJ2-1 and V is TRBV7-9, with a possible D match to TRBD1 (5 bases). Trimming pared 0 bases from V and 8 bases from J, leaving 8 bases between. CDR3 size: 13 residues. The germline CDR1 and CDR2 sequences are SEHNR and FQNEAQ (reference sequence). DNA for the CDR3: TGTGCCAGCAGCTTAGCAGGGGCCGATGAGCAGTTCTTC. Amino acid sequence: CASSLAGADEQFF.

The gene calls are TRBV7-2 and TRBJ2-5, with 8 bases fitting TRBD1. The V and J ends lost 5 bases and 0 bases, in that order; junction bases with no gene match: 5. The CDR3 covers 15 residues. Germline-derived CDR1 and CDR2 are SGHTA and FQGNSA. The CDR3 region has the DNA TGTGCCAGCAGCCCGGCGGGACAGGACCAAGAGACCCAGTACTTC. Its translation: CASSPAGQDQETQYF.

Details on this clone: This same CDR3 is encoded by further DNA sequences in the sample. This chain connects TRBV30 to TRBJ2-3; TRBD2 aligns across 16 bases. CDR1 GTSNPN and CDR2 SVGIG come from the germline V gene (reference sequence). The CDR3 covers 16 residues. V lost 2 bases and J lost 4; bases outside the gene matches: 3. The CDR3 nucleotides read TGTGCCTGGAGTCCGGGACTAGCGGGAGGGCCAGATACGCAGTATTTT. Translating gives CAWSPGLAGGPDTQYF.

Regarding this clone: The sample contains more than one DNA sequence encoding this CDR3. The rearrangement uses TRBV19 and TRBJ2-1, with D perhaps TRBD2 (5 bases). The CDR3 is 11 residues long. The V gene's germline CDR1 is LNHDA and CDR2 SQIVND (reference sequence). Trimming removed 8 bases from V and 4 bases from J, with 6 bases in between. In DNA, the CDR3 is TGTGCCAGTCGGGGTTACAATGAGCAGTTCTTC. Translated, it gives CASRGYNEQFF.

This clone was found a few times. The V call is TRBV11-2, the J call TRBJ2-5; the D gene is possibly TRBD2 (6 bases). With 3 bases removed from V and 2 bases from J, the gap between germline ends came to 22 bases. CDR3 length: 18 amino acids. The V gene's germline CDR1 is SGHAT and CDR2 FQNNGV. CDR3 loop: CASSFNLVGLASQETQYF. The CDR3 DNA reads as TGTGCCAGCAGCTTTAATTTAGTAGGTCTAGCGAGTCAAGAGACCCAGTACTTC. The full variable domain, its missing parts supplied by reference TRBV11-2 and TRBJ2-5, is EAGVAQSPRYKIIEKRQSVAFWCNPISGHATLYWYQQILGQGPKLLIQFQNNGVVDDSQLPKDRFSAERLKGVDSTLKIQPAKLEDSAVYLCASSFNLVGLASQETQYFGPGTRLLVL.

This clone was seen a handful of times. This chain uses TRBV5-4 with TRBJ2-7, with 7 bases fitting TRBD2. The trim removed 3 bases at V and 6 bases at J, leaving 15 bases unmatched. From germline, CDR1 is SGHNT and CDR2 YYREEE (reference sequence). The CDR3 contains 16 residues. The CDR3 protein is CASSYPLGGSISEQYF. DNA of the CDR3: TGTGCCAGCAGCTACCCGCTAGGCGGGAGCATCAGCGAGCAGTACTTC.

The chain links TRBV28 to TRBJ2-7; 13 nucleotides agree with TRBD2. The CDR3 consists of 15 residues. After removal of 5 bases from V and 2 bases from J, the junction contained 3 bases not matched to a gene. Germline assignment: CDR1 MDHEN and CDR2 SYDVKM. The CDR3 is CASSRLAGGAYEQYF. The CDR3 coding sequence is TGTGCCAGCAGTCGACTAGCGGGAGGAGCCTACGAGCAGTACTTC. The full variable domain, with the rest looked up from reference TRBV28 and TRBJ2-7, is DVKVTQSSRYLVKRTGEKVFLECVQDMDHENMFWYRQDPGLGLRLIYFSYDVKMKEKGDIPEGYSVSREKKERFSLILESASTNQTSMYLCASSRLAGGAYEQYFGPGTRLTVT.

The rearrangement links TRBV7-2 to TRBJ2-7; the match to TRBD2 covers 7 bases. Germline loops: CDR1 SGHTA, CDR2 FQGNSA. With 1 base clipped from V and 2 bases from J, the junction kept 5 bases outside the gene matches. CDR3 size: 15 residues. The CDR3 loop reads CASSLEGGSPYEQYF. As DNA, the CDR3 is TGTGCCAGCAGCTTAGAGGGCGGGAGTCCCTACGAGCAGTACTTC.

This clone was detected a few times. V gene TRBV29-1 combines with J gene TRBJ1-1, with 8 bases fitting TRBD1. Germline CDR1 reads SQVTM; CDR2 reads ANQGSEA. The CDR3 totals 13 residues. J lost 1 base, V lost 8 bases, and 6 bases had no gene match. The CDR3 DNA sequence: TGCAGCACCGGCACAGGGGGGAACACTGAAGCTTTCTTT. The encoded protein is CSTGTGGNTEAFF. Looking up the rest from reference TRBV29-1 and TRBJ1-1 gives the full variable domain: SAVISQKPSRDICQRGTSLTIQCQVDSQVTMMFWYRQQPGQSLTLIATANQGSEATYESGFVIDKFPISRPNLTFSTLTVSNMSPEDSSIYLCSTGTGGNTEAFFGQGTRLTVV.

J is TRBJ1-1 and V is TRBV7-9; D is perhaps TRBD1 (5 bases). Looked up from germline, CDR1 is SEHNR and CDR2 is FQNEAQ (reference sequence). This CDR3 is 14 amino acids long. V lost 4 bases and J 4 bases, leaving 13 bases between the germline ends. In DNA form, the CDR3 reads TGTGCCAGCAGCTCCGACAGTAGGGTCACTGAAGCTTTCTTT. Protein sequence: CASSSDSRVTEAFF.

V and J are TRBV11-2 and TRBJ2-5; maybe TRBD2 (5 bases). The CDR3 contains 13 residues. CDR1 is SGHAT, CDR2 FQNNGV, per germline. Trimming took 3 bases from V and 1 from J, leaving 6 bases between them. The CDR3 loop is CASSFGVQETQYF. In nucleotides, the CDR3 is TGTGCCAGCAGCTTCGGGGTCCAAGAGACCCAGTACTTC.

CDR3 sequence (DNA): TGCAGCGTTGTTATACTAGCGGGAGAATATGAGCAGTTCTTC. This codes for CSVVILAGEYEQFF. V gene TRBV29-1 combines with J gene TRBJ2-1, with 11 nucleotides matching TRBD2. J lost 8 bases, V lost 4 bases, and 7 bases had no gene match. The CDR3 spans 14 residues. Germline CDR1 is SQVTM and CDR2 is ANQGSEA.

The chain carries TRBV7-9 and TRBJ2-1; 13 nucleotides agree with TRBD2. V lost 2 bases to trimming and J lost 4 bases; unmatched junction nucleotides: 2. CDR1 is SEHNR, CDR2 FQNEAQ, per germline (reference sequence). CDR3 length: 16 amino acids. The chain's CDR3 is CASSLRTSGSYNEQFF. The CDR3 DNA reads TGTGCCAGCAGCTTACGGACTAGCGGGAGTTACAATGAGCAGTTCTTC.

This clone was counted only a few times. The chain couples TRBV30 to TRBJ2-3; 9 positions agree with TRBD2. The germline CDR1 and CDR2 sequences are GTSNPN and SVGIG (reference sequence). V trimming: 0 bases; J trimming: 2 bases; junction bases outside the gene matches: 6. This CDR3 has 16 amino acids. The chain's CDR3 is CAWSVEGLAVTDTQYF. In nucleotides, the CDR3 is TGTGCCTGGAGTGTGGAGGGACTAGCCGTCACAGATACGCAGTATTTT.

This chain connects TRBV5-1 to TRBJ2-5, with D tentatively TRBD2 (6 bases). The germline CDR1 and CDR2 sequences are SGHRS and YFSETQ. The CDR3 runs to 14 residues. V gave up 0 bases and J gave up 5 bases, with 11 bases separating them. Here the CDR3 reads CASSLGPGVETQYF. Written as DNA, the CDR3 is TGCGCCAGCAGCTTGGGGCCGGGGGTCGAGACCCAGTACTTC. The whole variable domain, filled in from reference TRBV5-1 and TRBJ2-5, reads KAGVTQTPRYLIKTRGQQVTLSCSPISGHRSVSWYQQTPGQGLQFLFEYFSETQRNKGNFPGRFSGRQFSNSRSEMNVSTLELGDSALYLCASSLGPGVETQYFGPGTRLLVL.

This clone turned up a few times. This chain joins TRBV15 and TRBJ2-1; D may be TRBD1 or TRBD2 (6 bases each). V was trimmed by 0 bases and J by 6 bases, leaving 12 bases between them. The CDR3 totals 15 residues. Germline CDR1 LNHNV, CDR2 YYDKDF (reference sequence). This CDR3 is CATSRDPSGANEQFF. The CDR3 coding sequence is TGTGCCACCAGCAGAGACCCCTCGGGGGCCAATGAGCAGTTCTTC.

This clone was seen more than once but under ten times. The chain has TRBV7-9 and TRBJ1-2; D is unclear. Germline V gene lookup returns CDR1 SEHNR and CDR2 FQNEAQ (reference sequence). V was pared by 6 bases and J by 7 bases, with 9 bases between. The CDR3 is 11 amino acids. The CDR3 nucleotides read TGTGCCAGCAGTTATAGGGCTGGCTACACCTTC. Encoded protein: CASSYRAGYTF.